These 30 T cell receptor beta chains came from one sample sequenced in a study of Ad26.COV2.S vaccination and SARS-CoV-2 variants. The treatment is: 15 to 20 received Ad26.COV2.S at low or high dose, single or two shots; about 5 received placebo; per-sample allocation not given. The samples were gathered on day 63 after the first injection of vaccine or placebo. Sequencing was performed with immunoSEQ multiplex PCR; in TCRdb, only in-frame clones are kept and a portion is missing. Here the sample spans some 390,000 clones, 75% to 90% being singletons. The specimen was peripheral blood, collected in a trial of Ad26.COV2.S vaccine versus placebo. Receptor source: a person between 18 and 59 years old who received the Ad26.COV2.S COVID-19 vaccine or a placebo.

The chain is built from TRBV18 and TRBJ2-2; D unclear. The V gene lost 3 bases and the J gene lost 7 bases, with 15 bases spanning the gap. There are 15 residues in the CDR3. Germline V gene sequence: CDR1 KGHSH, CDR2 LQKENI. The CDR3 coding sequence is TGTGCCAGCTCACCGGAAGCAAACCACCTCGGGGAGCTGTTTTTT. It translates to CASSPEANHLGELFF.

The V and J genes are TRBV7-2 and TRBJ1-3, with a weak D call TRBD1 (5 bases). This CDR3 is 16 amino acids long. Germline-derived CDR1 and CDR2 are SGHTA and FQGNSA. V lost 0 bases, J lost 3 bases, and 12 bases lay in between. The CDR3 region has the DNA TGTGCCAGCAGCTTAGCGGGGACGTCGGGTGGAAACACCATATATTTT. Translation: CASSLAGTSGGNTIYF.

The chain has TRBV12-5 and TRBJ1-5; tentative D call: TRBD1 (5 bases). In germline, CDR1 is LGHNT, CDR2 FRNRAP. This CDR3 spans 12 amino acids. Between the trimmed V and J ends, which lost 7 bases and 2 bases, there was a span of 6 bases. The CDR3 loop is CASEGGNQPQHF. In DNA, the CDR3 is TGTGCTAGTGAAGGGGGCAATCAGCCCCAGCATTTT.

This rearrangement joins TRBV27 to TRBJ2-3; 7 bases map to TRBD1. The CDR3 totals 14 residues. J lost 2 bases, V lost 4 bases, and 3 bases had no gene match. Germline V gene lookup returns CDR1 MNHEY and CDR2 SMNVEV (reference sequence). The CDR3 DNA reads as TGTGCCAGCAGTTGGGACAGAGCCACAGATACGCAGTATTTT. Residues: CASSWDRATDTQYF.

V usage is TRBV6-5 and J usage is TRBJ2-3, with 9 bases aligning to TRBD2. J gave up 3 bases and V 9 bases, and 10 bases lay outside the gene matches. Germline V CDR1 and CDR2: MNHEY, SVGAGI. This CDR3 has 15 residues. The CDR3 is CARNGAGGWTDTQYF. The CDR3 region has the DNA TGTGCCAGGAATGGGGCGGGAGGGTGGACAGATACGCAGTATTTT.

The chain carries TRBV7-3 and TRBJ2-2; TRBD2 agrees at 7 bases. V lost 2 bases and J lost 1; bases outside the gene matches: 7. From germline, CDR1 is SGHTA and CDR2 FQGTGA. The CDR3 covers 17 residues. The CDR3 loop is CASSLGRAGMNTGELFF. CDR3 DNA sequence: TGTGCCAGCAGCTTAGGTCGAGCGGGGATGAACACCGGGGAGCTGTTTTTT.

The chain couples TRBV2 to TRBJ2-7; maybe TRBD2 (6 bases). CDR3 length equals 14 residues. Germline V gene sequence: CDR1 SNHLY, CDR2 FYNNEI. Trimming removed 3 bases at V and 4 bases at J, with 13 bases between. The chain's CDR3 is CASSEPPGGYEQYF. In nucleotides, the CDR3 is TGTGCCAGCAGTGAGCCCCCAGGAGGGTACGAGCAGTACTTC. The full variable domain, with the rest looked up from reference TRBV2 and TRBJ2-7, is EPEVTQTPSHQVTQMGQEVILRCVPISNHLYFYWYRQILGQKVEFLVSFYNNEISEKSEIFDDQFSVERPDGSNFTLKIRSTKLEDSAMYFCASSEPPGGYEQYFGPGTRLTVT.

The chain couples TRBV5-8 to TRBJ1-5; no reliable D call. The germline V and J ends were trimmed by 0 bases and 0 bases, with 7 bases remaining between them. The germline gives CDR1 SGHTS, CDR2 YDEGEE. The CDR3 is 15 amino acids. The CDR3 spells CASSLAVGSNQPQHF. CDR3 DNA sequence: TGTGCCAGCAGCTTGGCCGTCGGTAGCAATCAGCCCCAGCATTTT.

This clone was detected a few times. The V call is TRBV9, the J call TRBJ2-2, with D uncertain. The V gene lost 0 bases and the J gene lost 4 bases, with 10 bases spanning the gap. Germline loops: CDR1 SGDLS, CDR2 YYNGEE. The CDR3 has 15 amino acids. CDR3 residues: CASSVGALGTGELFF. The CDR3 region has the DNA TGTGCCAGCAGCGTAGGAGCGTTGGGCACCGGGGAGCTGTTTTTT.

This clone was observed a single time. V is TRBV9 and J is TRBJ2-1, with 9 bases that match TRBD2. Germline CDR1 SGDLS, CDR2 YYNGEE. V was pared by 3 bases and J by 3 bases, with 4 bases of the junction left unmatched. The CDR3 runs 15 residues. The CDR3 is CASSGSSGVYNEQFF. As DNA, the CDR3 is TGTGCCAGCAGCGGCTCTAGCGGGGTCTACAATGAGCAGTTCTTC.

This rearrangement joins TRBV7-3 to TRBJ2-6, with no clear D. The CDR3 length is 17 residues. The germline CDR1 and CDR2 sequences are SGHTA and FQGTGA. The ends were cut back, 0 bases at V and 0 bases at J, with 9 bases in the middle. The CDR3 bases are TGTGCCAGCAGCTTAACGGCGACTTCCTCTGGGGCCAACGTCCTGACTTTC. This sequence encodes CASSLTATSSGANVLTF.

The V gene is TRBV13, the J gene TRBJ1-1, with D uncertain. CDR1 is PRHDT and CDR2 is FYEKMQ in the germline V gene (reference sequence). Trimming removed 4 bases from V and 0 bases from J, with 9 bases in between. This CDR3 spans 14 amino acids. Here the CDR3 DNA reads TGTGCCAGCAGCTCCCGGACCATGAACACTGAAGCTTTCTTT. Amino acids: CASSSRTMNTEAFF.

In DNA form, the CDR3 reads TGTGCCAGCGAAGGGGCGAACACAGATACGCAGTATTTT. Encoded protein: CASEGANTDTQYF. The V and J genes are TRBV6-6 and TRBJ2-3, with D possibly TRBD1 on 5 matching bases. CDR1 is MNHNY, CDR2 SVGAGI, per germline (reference sequence). The V gene lost 8 bases and the J gene lost 2 bases, with 11 bases spanning the gap. The CDR3 is made up of 13 amino acids.

Concerning this clone itself: At one end, the junction sequence differs from germline, possibly due to a read error. The chain has TRBV7-3 and TRBJ2-7; maybe TRBD2 (6 bases). The CDR3 is made up of 12 amino acids. Germline CDR1 is SGHTA and CDR2 is FQGTGA. In DNA, the CDR3 is TGTGCCAGCAGCACTAGCTCCCACGAGCAGTACTTC. Translated: CASSTSSHEQYF.

The chain links TRBV23-1 to TRBJ1-5; 7 bases line up with TRBD1. TRBV23-1 has ORF status, its function being uncertain. CDR3 length equals 18 residues. Trimming cost V 3 bases and J 0 bases; bases outside gene matches: 11. The CDR3 DNA reads as TGCGCCAGCAGTCACTTCGGGACAGCAGATTATAGCAATCAGCCCCAGCATTTT. Its translation is CASSHFGTADYSNQPQHF.

This rearrangement joins TRBV5-1 to TRBJ2-1; D is unresolved. The V and J ends lost 3 bases and 0 bases respectively, with 4 bases between them. This CDR3 comprises 13 residues. The V gene's germline CDR1 is SGHRS and CDR2 YFSETQ. The CDR3 reads CASSWTSYNEQFF. The DNA for the CDR3 is TGCGCCAGCAGCTGGACCTCCTACAATGAGCAGTTCTTC. The full variable domain, rest sourced from reference TRBV5-1 and TRBJ2-1, is KAGVTQTPRYLIKTRGQQVTLSCSPISGHRSVSWYQQTPGQGLQFLFEYFSETQRNKGNFPGRFSGRQFSNSRSEMNVSTLELGDSALYLCASSWTSYNEQFFGPGTRLTVL.

This clone was observed a single time. This chain links TRBV7-3 with TRBJ2-7; 11 bases agree with TRBD2. The V gene's germline CDR1 is SGHTA and CDR2 FQGTGA. The CDR3 consists of 15 residues. After removal of 5 bases from V and 0 bases from J, the junction contained 3 bases not matched to a gene. The DNA of the CDR3 is TGTGCCAGCAGCGCAACTAGCGGGAGCTCCTACGAGCAGTACTTC. This sequence encodes CASSATSGSSYEQYF.

The chain couples TRBV28 to TRBJ1-3, with 12 bases matching TRBD1. The CDR3 consists of 17 residues. Germline V CDR1 and CDR2: MDHEN, SYDVKM. V shed 4 bases and J 2 bases; nucleotides not matched to a gene: 6. The CDR3 sequence is CASSSVRDRGPGNTIYF. Here the CDR3 DNA reads TGTGCCAGCAGTTCCGTCCGGGACAGGGGGCCTGGAAACACCATATATTTT. The full variable domain, in which reference TRBV28 and TRBJ1-3 provide the parts outside the CDR3, is DVKVTQSSRYLVKRTGEKVFLECVQDMDHENMFWYRQDPGLGLRLIYFSYDVKMKEKGDIPEGYSVSREKKERFSLILESASTNQTSMYLCASSSVRDRGPGNTIYFGEGSWLTVV.

The J gene is TRBJ1-2, the V gene TRBV6-2 or TRBV6-3; 7 bases agree with TRBD1. V shed 6 bases and J 8 bases; nucleotides not matched to a gene: 12. The length of the CDR3 is 14 residues. Per germline, CDR1 MNHEY and CDR2 SVGEGT. The CDR3 DNA reads TGTGCCAGCAGCCCCGGGACAGCCTTTCTAGGCTACACCTTC. Protein product: CASSPGTAFLGYTF.

The gene calls are TRBV3-1 (or the pseudogene TRBV3-2) and TRBJ2-5; D may be TRBD1 or TRBD2 (5 bases each). V gave up 3 bases and J gave up 1 base, with 21 bases separating them. Germline V lookup: CDR1 LGHDT, CDR2 YNNKEL (reference sequence). The CDR3 spans 18 residues. The CDR3 is CASSQRGGGWGPQETQYF. CDR3 sequence (DNA): TGTGCCAGCAGCCAGAGGGGTGGTGGCTGGGGTCCCCAAGAGACCCAGTACTTC.

V gene TRBV6-5 combines with J gene TRBJ1-1; 8 bases fit TRBD1. After removal of 6 bases from V and 1 base from J, the junction contained 4 bases not matched to a gene. The CDR3 spans 14 residues. Germline loops: CDR1 MNHEY, CDR2 SVGAGI. CDR3 coding DNA: TGTGCCAGCAGACAGGGGGTTGCGAACACTGAAGCTTTCTTT. Protein: CASRQGVANTEAFF.

Written as DNA, the CDR3 is TGTGCCTGGAGTAGGGGGGCCTACAATGAGCAGTTCTTC. Its translation is CAWSRGAYNEQFF. The rearrangement joins TRBV30 to TRBJ2-1, with D perhaps TRBD1 or TRBD2 (6 bases each). CDR1 and CDR2 (germline): GTSNPN, SVGIG (reference sequence). V was pared by 2 bases and J by 2 bases, with 7 bases between. This CDR3 is built from 13 residues.

The gene calls are TRBV3-1 (or the pseudogene TRBV3-2) and TRBJ2-7; 7 bases agree with TRBD1. The V segment lost 4 bases and the J segment 0 bases; nucleotides outside the gene matches: 6. Germline V gene lookup returns CDR1 LGHDT and CDR2 YNNKEL (reference sequence). CDR3 length: 15 amino acids. In DNA, the CDR3 is TGTGCCAGCAGCCTCGGGACAGAATACTCCTACGAGCAGTACTTC. Translation: CASSLGTEYSYEQYF.

The rearrangement links TRBV30 to TRBJ2-2, with unresolved D. Between the trimmed V and J ends, which lost 5 bases and 7 bases, there was a span of 23 bases. In germline, CDR1 is GTSNPN, CDR2 SVGIG (reference sequence). There are 16 residues in the CDR3. In DNA form, the CDR3 reads TGTGCCTGGCGGATCGATAGTCGCCCTTTGGGCGGGGAGCTGTTTTTT. It is translated as CAWRIDSRPLGGELFF.

The chain is built from TRBV5-1 and TRBJ2-7, with no clear D. The CDR3 is 15 amino acids. V was pared by 0 bases and J by 2 bases, with 12 bases between. From germline, CDR1 is SGHRS and CDR2 YFSETQ. The chain's CDR3 is CASSLGHLIPYEQYF. CDR3 sequence (DNA): TGCGCCAGCAGCTTGGGACACCTGATTCCCTACGAGCAGTACTTC. Complete variable domain (other parts from reference TRBV5-1 and TRBJ2-7): KAGVTQTPRYLIKTRGQQVTLSCSPISGHRSVSWYQQTPGQGLQFLFEYFSETQRNKGNFPGRFSGRQFSNSRSEMNVSTLELGDSALYLCASSLGHLIPYEQYFGPGTRLTVT.

V usage is TRBV3-1 (or the pseudogene TRBV3-2) and J usage is TRBJ2-5; TRBD1 matches 8 bases. This CDR3 region has 15 residues. The germline V gene has CDR1 LGHDT and CDR2 YNNKEL (reference sequence). J gave up 2 bases and V 5 bases, and 7 bases lay outside the gene matches. CDR3 region: CASSGRTGYQETQYF. The CDR3 bases are TGTGCCAGCAGCGGGCGGACAGGGTATCAAGAGACCCAGTACTTC.

V usage is TRBV11-3 and J usage is TRBJ2-1, with a possible D match to TRBD1 (8 bases). Germline CDR1 reads SGHNT; CDR2 reads YENEEA. V was shortened by 6 bases and J by 2 bases, with 14 bases between the two germline ends. The CDR3 is 15 residues long. CDR3 protein: CASSTGGGAYNEQFF. The CDR3 DNA follows: TGTGCCAGCAGTACAGGGGGAGGGGCCTACAATGAGCAGTTCTTC.

V and J are TRBV19 and TRBJ1-1; 8 nucleotides match TRBD1. The CDR3 sequence is 15 residues long. Per the germline V gene, CDR1 is LNHDA and CDR2 is SQIVND (reference sequence). The junction had 11 bases not matched to a gene; V was cut back by 8 bases and J by 3 bases. CDR3 nucleotide sequence: TGTGCCAGTGCTCGACAGGGGCCAATGGACACTGAAGCTTTCTTT. Amino acids: CASARQGPMDTEAFF.

The chain carries TRBV7-9 and TRBJ1-2, with 9 bases fitting TRBD1. The CDR3 sequence is 16 residues long. The junction had 11 bases not matched to a gene; V was cut back by 4 bases and J by 5 bases. Germline V CDR1 and CDR2: SEHNR, FQNEAQ (reference sequence). The CDR3 DNA reads as TGTGCCAGCAGCTCATCTACAGGGGGCGGGAGATATGGCTACACCTTC. Its protein is CASSSSTGGGRYGYTF.

The chain employs TRBV18 and TRBJ1-2; 9 nucleotides align to TRBD1. This CDR3 spans 17 amino acids. In germline, CDR1 is KGHSH, CDR2 LQKENI. V lost 1 base and J lost 4; bases outside the gene matches: 10. The CDR3 sequence is CASSPRDRGIFFYGYTF. The CDR3 DNA is TGTGCCAGCTCACCACGAGACAGGGGGATTTTTTTCTATGGCTACACCTTC.